Below are 16 T cell receptor beta chains sequenced from a single sample in a study of metastatic and nonmetastatic thyroid tumors. All patients reached thyroid surgery having received no treatment beforehand. MiXCR was used by TCRdb to re-call the PCR reads. The table lists 25,000 to 35,000 clones, just under 25% of them singletons. Sequencing was done on a sample of blood. Receptors were obtained from a female donor with papillary thyroid cancer or a benign thyroid nodule (not recorded which). Some clones in this sample may be carry-over from other donors' samples.

This clone was seen many times. J is TRBJ1-5 and V is TRBV30; D perhaps matches TRBD1 (6 bases). V was trimmed by 0 bases and J by 7 bases, leaving 13 bases between them. Per germline, CDR1 GTSNPN and CDR2 SVGIG (reference sequence). The CDR3 extends over 14 amino acids. The CDR3 is CAWSVSRGSQPQHF. In DNA form, the CDR3 reads TGTGCCTGGAGTGTATCTAGGGGGAGCCAGCCCCAGCATTTT.

This clone has ten or more counts. This chain links TRBV28 with TRBJ1-3; D call uncertain. CDR3 length: 14 amino acids. Germline V lookup: CDR1 MDHEN, CDR2 SYDVKM. The V end lost 8 bases, the J end lost 0 bases, and 11 bases lay between the germline ends. CDR3 protein: CASERRISGNTIYF. The CDR3 DNA sequence: TGTGCCAGCGAACGACGGATCTCTGGAAACACCATATATTTT.

This clone was detected ten times or more. The chain employs TRBV5-6 and TRBJ1-6, with 9 bases that match TRBD1. CDR3 length: 16 residues. CDR1 and CDR2 from the germline V gene are SGHDT and YYEEEE. The trim removed 4 bases at V and 9 bases at J, leaving 11 bases unmatched. CDR3 bases: TGTGCCAGCAGCCGGTCATCTGGGACAGGGCTTTCACCCCTCCACTTT. Translated, it gives CASSRSSGTGLSPLHF.

As to this clone: A much bigger clone sits one base away, suggesting this may be a read error. The gene calls are TRBV19 and TRBJ2-1; 10 nucleotides line up with TRBD2. This CDR3 comprises 17 residues. CDR1 and CDR2 from the germline V gene are LNHDA and SQIVND (reference sequence). Unmatched junction bases numbered 8, after V lost 2 bases and J lost 4 bases. CDR3 sequence: CASSIYRAAGGYNEQFF. In DNA form, the CDR3 reads TGTGCCAGTAGTATATATCGTGCAGCGGGAGGGTACAATGAGCAGTTCTTC.

This clone has at least ten counts. V and J are TRBV19 and TRBJ2-1; D gene uncertain. Trimming left V 9 bases short and J 6 bases short, with 15 bases between. Germline V gene lookup returns CDR1 LNHDA and CDR2 SQIVND (reference sequence). The CDR3 runs to 13 residues. In DNA form, the CDR3 reads TGTGCCAGCTCAATCCTTAGCCGCAATGAGCAGTTCTTC. Translation: CASSILSRNEQFF.

This clone has a count of ten or more. J is TRBJ2-3 and V is TRBV5-5; possible D gene TRBD1, 5 bases. CDR1 is SGHKS, CDR2 YYEKEE, per germline (reference sequence). V was clipped by 0 bases and J by 6 bases, with 14 bases between them. The CDR3 extends over 15 amino acids. The CDR3 coding sequence is TGTGCCAGCAGCTTGGCAGGGTTGAGAATGGATACGCAGTATTTT. Its translation: CASSLAGLRMDTQYF.

To note about this clone: One end of the junction does not line up with germline, which may come from a read error. The chain has TRBV5-6 and TRBJ1-2; the match to TRBD1 covers 9 bases. Germline assignment: CDR1 SGHDT and CDR2 YYEEEE. CDR3 size: 19 residues. In DNA, the CDR3 is TGTGACAGCAGCCCCGGACGGCAGGACAGGGGTGGTGTTTTAGATGGCTACACCTTC. Translation: CDSSPGRQDRGGVLDGYTF.

The V call is TRBV19, the J call TRBJ2-3, with D hard to call. In germline, CDR1 is LNHDA, CDR2 SQIVND (reference sequence). The CDR3 runs 13 residues. The V gene lost 8 bases and the J gene lost 1 base, with 10 bases spanning the gap. The CDR3 region is CASSMDGTDTQYF. The CDR3 coding sequence is TGTGCCAGTTCGATGGATGGCACAGATACGCAGTATTTT.

This clone rates as medium-sized. The rearrangement links TRBV10-3 to TRBJ2-7, with D tentatively TRBD1 (6 bases). The CDR3 sequence is 15 residues long. Germline lookup yields CDR1 ENHRY and CDR2 SYGVKD. Trimming removed 3 bases at V and 6 bases at J, with 18 bases between. The DNA for the CDR3 is TGTGCCATCAGTGATCCCCGTGAAACAGGGAGCGAGCAGTACTTC. Amino acids: CAISDPRETGSEQYF.

This clone was counted at least ten times. This chain links TRBV24-1 with TRBJ1-2; D remains ambiguous. Trimming shortened V by 4 bases and J by 4 bases, and 12 bases separated the two germline ends. The CDR3 loop spans 14 amino acids. Germline V gives CDR1 KGHDR, CDR2 SFDVKD. This CDR3 is CATSESTRAYGYTF. The DNA for the CDR3 is TGTGCCACCAGTGAATCGACACGAGCCTATGGCTACACCTTC.

In regard to this clone: At one of its ends the junction is not consistent with the germline gene, which may arise from a read error. This chain joins TRBV7-9 and TRBJ2-7; D call uncertain. The CDR3 loop spans 12 amino acids. The V gene's germline CDR1 is SEHNR and CDR2 FQNEAQ (reference sequence). The CDR3 region has the DNA TGTGCCAGCAGTAAGGTGGGGTACGAGCAATACTTC. Translation: CASSKVGYEQYF.

This clone was counted at least ten times. V is TRBV3-1 and J is TRBJ1-4; tentative D call: TRBD1 (6 bases). The CDR3 runs to 13 residues. Germline V CDR1 and CDR2: LGHDT, YNNKEL (reference sequence). The germline V and J ends were trimmed by 4 bases and 11 bases, with 14 bases remaining between them. The CDR3: CASSPITQGKLFF. Written as DNA, the CDR3 is TGTGCCAGCAGCCCGATCACTCAGGGGAAACTGTTTTTT.

This clone came up many times. J is TRBJ2-5 and V is TRBV7-2, with 8 nucleotides matching TRBD2. Trimming at V came to 2 bases and at J to 5 bases, leaving 7 bases not matched to a gene. The CDR3 runs to 15 residues. The V gene's germline CDR1 is SGHTA and CDR2 FQGNSA. Here the CDR3 reads CASSLPGRAGETQYF. CDR3 bases: TGTGCCAGCAGCTTACCCGGGAGGGCCGGGGAGACCCAGTACTTC.

This clone showed up just a few times. The chain recombines TRBV28 with TRBJ1-2; D possibly corresponds to TRBD1 (5 bases). Germline values: CDR1 MDHEN, CDR2 SYDVKM. The V and J ends lost 7 bases and 7 bases respectively, with 22 bases between them. This CDR3 contains 15 residues. In DNA, the CDR3 is TGTGCCAGCACCCCCCTGAGGGGCGGAGTAGCTGGCTACACCTTC. It codes for CASTPLRGGVAGYTF.

This clone was detected ten times or more. V is TRBV7-8 and J is TRBJ1-1; 8 bases align to TRBD1. Germline values: CDR1 SGHVS, CDR2 FQNEAQ. The V and J ends lost 4 bases and 4 bases, in that order; junction bases with no gene match: 5. The length of the CDR3 is 14 residues. The chain's CDR3 is CASSSQGAVTEAFF. CDR3 in DNA: TGTGCCAGCAGCTCCCAGGGGGCTGTCACTGAAGCTTTCTTT.

The chain joins TRBV20-1 to TRBJ1-1, with D hard to call. Germline V lookup: CDR1 DFQATT, CDR2 SNEGSKA (reference sequence). V was cut by 3 bases and J by 0 bases, with 11 bases left in between. The CDR3 extends over 14 amino acids. CDR3 protein: CSASGRTMNTEAFF. The CDR3 region has the DNA TGCAGTGCTAGCGGGCGGACCATGAACACTGAAGCTTTCTTT.